This T cell receptor beta chain was recorded in a study of shared clonotypes between healthy human individuals. The study's findings and limits: The study drew on few donors, limiting represented genetic and exposure-history diversity. The researchers took only blood, and tissue repertoires probably look different.

Over several immunoSEQ plates, each subset's genomic DNA was distributed in even portions. Produced via immunoSEQ multiplex PCR; TCRdb's table is partial and in-frame only. Of approximately 2,000,000 clones detected, around 90% appear once; the ten largest clones hold approximately 0.4%. The CDR3 length is 13 residues. The germline V gene has CDR1 MNHEY and CDR2 SVGAGI. Between the trimmed V and J ends, which lost 0 bases and 8 bases, there was a span of 10 bases. Points on this clone: Its antigen is still unknown.

The genes are TRBV6-5 and TRBJ1-2; D is possibly TRBD1 (6 bases). The sample consisted of naive CD4+ T cells from PBMCs. The subset denotes: CD45RA+ positively selected. This TCR derives from a young man in good health. Some clones in this sample may be carry-over from other donors' samples. This CDR3 is CASSYSPGEGYTF. CDR3 nucleotide sequence: TGTGCCAGCAGTTACTCGCCAGGGGAAGGCTACACCTTC.